The rows below give T cell receptor beta chains drawn from one sample of a study of persistence of HIV-infected CD4 T cells. Some clones are missing from TCRdb's copy, which holds only in-frame ones; the method was immunoSEQ multiplex PCR. The repertoire holds 44,000 or so clones, with approximately 89% as singletons. These receptors' targets are unknown. This sample comprised CD4+ T cells sorted from PBMCs after roughly 18-hour stimulation, obtained from a patient who received antiretroviral therapy. These receptors were obtained from an adult man with HIV who was CMV-seropositive. Both conserved end residues are part of each CDR3. Fields, in order: V gene, D gene, clone size, J gene, CDR3 DNA, CDR3 protein. A D gene is named only where the DNA matches it firmly. Some rows mark clone size as missing; the rest say once, few, many or name a class of expanded clone.

TRBV4-1	-	-	TRBJ1-2	TGCGCCAGCAGCCAAGACCGTGGGGACTATGGCTACACCTTC	CASSQDRGDYGYTF
TRBV5-1	TRBD1	-	TRBJ1-2	TGCGCCAGCAGCGGAGTGGGGGGACAGGGGATTTTCGGTGGCTACACCTTC	CASSGVGGQGIFGGYTF
TRBV14	TRBD2	once	TRBJ2-7	TGTGCCAGCAGCCAACAAATAGCGGGGGCCAGCTCCTACGAGCAGTACTTC	CASSQQIAGASSYEQYF
TRBV21-1	-	-	TRBJ2-4	TGTGCCAGCCGAGAGACAGGAGCCAAAAACATTCAGTACTTC	CASRETGAKNIQYF
TRBV5-4	TRBD1	-	TRBJ2-3	TGTGCCAGCAGCTCACGACAGGGGCCGACAGATACGCAGTATTTT	CASSSRQGPTDTQYF
TRBV5-1	-	-	TRBJ1-6	TGCGCCAGCAGCCAAGAAGACCTCAATTCACCCCTCCACTTT	CASSQEDLNSPLHF
TRBV18	-	-	TRBJ1-1	TGTGCCAGCTCACCGGTGCAGGGGTGGACTGAAGCTTTCTTT	CASSPVQGWTEAFF
TRBV20-1	TRBD2	-	TRBJ2-7	TGCAGTGCTAGTAGGCGGGGGGGATCCTACGAGCAGTACTTC	CSASRRGGSYEQYF
TRBV2	TRBD2	once	TRBJ2-5	TGTGCCAGCAGCCTGGCGGGGGGGCTGGGGGAGACCCAGTACTTC	CASSLAGGLGETQYF
TRBV7-3	-	-	TRBJ1-1	TGTGCCAGCAGCTTAAATGCTGGGGAATGGGCTTTCTTT	CASSLNAGEWAFF
TRBV14	-	-	TRBJ1-2	TGTGCCAGCAGCGAACAGAACTATGGCTACACCTTC	CASSEQNYGYTF
TRBV18	-	-	TRBJ1-3	TGTGCCAGCTCACCACAGGGACTTTCGGCTGGAAACACCATATATTTT	CASSPQGLSAGNTIYF
TRBV29-1	-	-	TRBJ2-3	TGCAGCGTTGCAAGACCTAACACAGATACGCAGTATTTT	CSVARPNTDTQYF
TRBV10-3	TRBD1	-	TRBJ2-2	TGTGCCATCAGTGATCGAGGGGGCACGTTCGGGGAGCTGTTTTTT	CAISDRGGTFGELFF
TRBV9	TRBD1	-	TRBJ1-1	TGTGCCAGCAGCCACCGGACAGGGGGGAGGGACACTGAAGCTTTCTTT	CASSHRTGGRDTEAFF
TRBV28	TRBD1	-	TRBJ1-5	TGTGCCAGCACCGGGACAGGGGCAGGCAATCAGCCCCAGCATTTT	CASTGTGAGNQPQHF
TRBV15	-	-	TRBJ1-2	TGTGCCACCAGCAGAGGGGGTCAGGCCTTTGAGGGCGGCTACACCTTC	CATSRGGQAFEGGYTF
TRBV2	TRBD1	-	TRBJ2-1	TGTGCCAGCAGTCTCTCCCGACAGGGTGGGAATGAGCAGTTCTTC	CASSLSRQGGNEQFF
TRBV23-1	-	-	TRBJ2-7	TGCGCCAGCAGTCAGAAAGACCCGGGTAGATCCGAGCAGTACTTC	CASSQKDPGRSEQYF
TRBV7-2	-	-	TRBJ2-2	TGTGCCAGCAGCTTTCTGATAGGCGGACAGAGCACCGGGGAGCTGTTTTTT	CASSFLIGGQSTGELFF
TRBV19	-	-	TRBJ1-1	TGTGCCAGTAGTCTCGACCGAGAAGTGGCTGAAGCTTTCTTT	CASSLDREVAEAFF
TRBV5-4	TRBD1	-	TRBJ1-1	TGTGCCAGCAGCTCCAAATCTCAGGGGGGTACTGAAGCTTTCTTT	CASSSKSQGGTEAFF
TRBV7-9	-	-	TRBJ2-7	TGTGCCAGCAGCTTAATGGGGGGCGCTTGGGACGAGCAGTACTTC	CASSLMGGAWDEQYF
TRBV5-1	-	-	TRBJ1-6	TGCGCCACCCGGAGGGCCTTAGAAAATTCACCCCTCCACTTT	CATRRALENSPLHF
TRBV3-1/TRBV3-2	-	once	TRBJ1-3	TGTGCCAGCAGCCAAGCGGGAGGATCTGGAAACACCATATATTTT	CASSQAGGSGNTIYF
TRBV28	-	-	TRBJ2-7	TGTGCCAGCAGTTTACGCACCCTTGGTGGGGCCAACTACGAGCAGTACTTC	CASSLRTLGGANYEQYF
TRBV30	TRBD2	-	TRBJ2-7	TGTGCCTGGAGCCTCGGGGGGGCCATGTTCGGTAGAGAGCAGTACTTC	CAWSLGGAMFGREQYF
TRBV24-1	-	-	TRBJ2-3	TGTGCCACCAGTGACGCTGGGACCACAGATACGCAGTATTTT	CATSDAGTTDTQYF
TRBV19	TRBD1	-	TRBJ1-6	TGTGCCAGCAGACAGGGACAGGGAAATTCACCCCTCCACTTT	CASRQGQGNSPLHF
TRBV6-1	-	-	TRBJ1-3	TGTGCCAGCAGTGAGACTATAGGGAACAGGGCTGGAAACACCATATATTTT	CASSETIGNRAGNTIYF